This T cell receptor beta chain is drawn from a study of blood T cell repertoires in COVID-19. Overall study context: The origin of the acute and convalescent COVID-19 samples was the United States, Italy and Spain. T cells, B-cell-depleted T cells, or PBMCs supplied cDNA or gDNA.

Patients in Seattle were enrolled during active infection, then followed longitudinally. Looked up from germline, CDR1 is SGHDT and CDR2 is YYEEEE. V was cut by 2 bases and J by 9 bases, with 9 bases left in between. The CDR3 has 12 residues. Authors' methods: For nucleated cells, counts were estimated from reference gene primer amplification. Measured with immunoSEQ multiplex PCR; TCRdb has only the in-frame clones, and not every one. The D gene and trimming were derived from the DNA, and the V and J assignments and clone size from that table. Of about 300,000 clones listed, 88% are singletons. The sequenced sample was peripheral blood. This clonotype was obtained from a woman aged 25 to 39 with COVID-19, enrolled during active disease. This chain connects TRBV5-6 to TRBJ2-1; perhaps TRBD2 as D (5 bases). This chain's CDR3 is CASSFPRGEQFF. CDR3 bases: TGTGCCAGCAGCTTTCCCCGGGGTGAGCAGTTCTTC.